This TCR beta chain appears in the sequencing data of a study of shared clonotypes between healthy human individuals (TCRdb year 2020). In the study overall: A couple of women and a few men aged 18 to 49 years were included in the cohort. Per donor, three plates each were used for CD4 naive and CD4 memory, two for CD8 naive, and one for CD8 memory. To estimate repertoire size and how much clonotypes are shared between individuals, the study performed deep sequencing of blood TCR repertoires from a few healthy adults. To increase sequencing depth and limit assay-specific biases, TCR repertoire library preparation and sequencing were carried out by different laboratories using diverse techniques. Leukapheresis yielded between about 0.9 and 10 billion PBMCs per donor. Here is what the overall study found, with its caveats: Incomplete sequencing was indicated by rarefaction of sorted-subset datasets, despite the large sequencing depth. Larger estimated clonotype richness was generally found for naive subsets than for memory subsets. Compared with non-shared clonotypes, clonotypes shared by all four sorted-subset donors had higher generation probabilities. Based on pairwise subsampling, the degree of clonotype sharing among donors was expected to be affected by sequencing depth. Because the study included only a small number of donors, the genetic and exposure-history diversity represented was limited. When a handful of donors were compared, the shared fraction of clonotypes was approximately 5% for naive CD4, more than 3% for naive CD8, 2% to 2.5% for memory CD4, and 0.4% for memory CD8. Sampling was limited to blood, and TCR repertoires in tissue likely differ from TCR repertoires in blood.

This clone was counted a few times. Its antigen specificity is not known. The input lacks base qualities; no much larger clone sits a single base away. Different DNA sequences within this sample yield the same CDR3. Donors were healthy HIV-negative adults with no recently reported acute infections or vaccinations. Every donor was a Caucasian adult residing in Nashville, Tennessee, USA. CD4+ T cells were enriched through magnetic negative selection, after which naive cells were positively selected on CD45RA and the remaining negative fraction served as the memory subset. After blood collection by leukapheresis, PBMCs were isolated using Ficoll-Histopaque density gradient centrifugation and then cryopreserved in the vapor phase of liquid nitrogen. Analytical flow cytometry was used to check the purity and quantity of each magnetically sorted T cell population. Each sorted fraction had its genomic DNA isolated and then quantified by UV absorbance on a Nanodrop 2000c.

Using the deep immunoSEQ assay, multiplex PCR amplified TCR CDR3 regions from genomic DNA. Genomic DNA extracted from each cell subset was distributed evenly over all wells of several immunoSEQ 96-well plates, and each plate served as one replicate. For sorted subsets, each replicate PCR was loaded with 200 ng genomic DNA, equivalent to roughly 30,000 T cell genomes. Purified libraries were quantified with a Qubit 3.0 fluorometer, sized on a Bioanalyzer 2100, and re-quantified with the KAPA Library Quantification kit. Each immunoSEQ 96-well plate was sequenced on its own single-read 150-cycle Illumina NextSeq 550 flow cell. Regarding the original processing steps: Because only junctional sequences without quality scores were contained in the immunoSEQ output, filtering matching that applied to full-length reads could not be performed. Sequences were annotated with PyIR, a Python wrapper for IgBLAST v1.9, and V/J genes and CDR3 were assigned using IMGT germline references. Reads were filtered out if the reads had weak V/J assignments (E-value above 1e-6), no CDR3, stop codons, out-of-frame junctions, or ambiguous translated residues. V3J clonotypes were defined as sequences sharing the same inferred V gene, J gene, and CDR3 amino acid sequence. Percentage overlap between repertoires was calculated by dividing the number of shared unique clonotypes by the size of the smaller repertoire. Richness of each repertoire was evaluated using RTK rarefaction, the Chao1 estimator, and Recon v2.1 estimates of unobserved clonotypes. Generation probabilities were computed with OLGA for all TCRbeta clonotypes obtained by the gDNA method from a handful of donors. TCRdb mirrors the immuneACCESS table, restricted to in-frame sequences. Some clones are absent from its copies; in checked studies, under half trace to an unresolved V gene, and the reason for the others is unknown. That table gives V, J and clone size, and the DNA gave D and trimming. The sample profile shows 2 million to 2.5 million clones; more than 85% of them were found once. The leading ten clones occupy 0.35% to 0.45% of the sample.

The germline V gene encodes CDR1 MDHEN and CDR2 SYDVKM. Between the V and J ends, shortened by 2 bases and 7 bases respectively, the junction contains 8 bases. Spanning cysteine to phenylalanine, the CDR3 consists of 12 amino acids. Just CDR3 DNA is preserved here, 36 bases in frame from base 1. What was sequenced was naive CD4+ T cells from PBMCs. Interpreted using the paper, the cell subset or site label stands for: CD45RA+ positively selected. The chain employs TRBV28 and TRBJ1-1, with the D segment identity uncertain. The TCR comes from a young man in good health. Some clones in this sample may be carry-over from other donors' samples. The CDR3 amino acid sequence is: CASSLSWGEAFF. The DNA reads TGTGCCAGCAGTTTAAGTTGGGGTGAAGCTTTCTTT.